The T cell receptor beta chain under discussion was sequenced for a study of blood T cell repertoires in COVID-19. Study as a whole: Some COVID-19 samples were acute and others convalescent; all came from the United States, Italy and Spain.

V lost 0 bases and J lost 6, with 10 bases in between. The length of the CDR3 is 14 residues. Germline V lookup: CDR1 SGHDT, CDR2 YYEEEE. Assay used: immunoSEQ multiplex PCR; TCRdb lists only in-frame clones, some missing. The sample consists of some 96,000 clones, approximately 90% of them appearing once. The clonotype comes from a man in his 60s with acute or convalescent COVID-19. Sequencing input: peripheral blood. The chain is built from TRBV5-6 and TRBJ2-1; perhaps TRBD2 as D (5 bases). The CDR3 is CASSLVGGSNEQFF. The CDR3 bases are TGTGCCAGCAGCTTGGTAGGTGGGAGCAATGAGCAGTTCTTC. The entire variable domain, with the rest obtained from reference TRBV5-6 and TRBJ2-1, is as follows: DAGVTQSPTHLIKTRGQQVTLRCSPKSGHDTVSWYQQALGQGPQFIFQYYEEEERQRGNFPDRFSGHQFPNYSSELNVNALLLGDSALYLCASSLVGGSNEQFFGPGTRLTVL.